This entry lists 20 T cell receptor beta chains sequenced from one sample in a study of blood T cell repertoires in COVID-19. Sequencing used immunoSEQ multiplex PCR; TCRdb keeps in-frame clones, though not all of them. The sample records around 110,000 clones, 85% to 95% being singletons. Sequencing input: peripheral blood. All receptors derive from a woman in her 30s with acute or convalescent COVID-19.

The chain recombines TRBV19 with TRBJ1-5; D gene unclear. V was clipped by 1 base and J by 7 bases, with 14 bases between them. Germline V gene sequence: CDR1 LNHDA, CDR2 SQIVND (reference sequence). The CDR3 runs 15 residues. CDR3 nucleotides: TGTGCCAGTAGTATAGGGAGTGGGCGGGGACAGCCCCAGCATTTT. Its protein product is CASSIGSGRGQPQHF.

The gene calls are TRBV2 and TRBJ2-2; D gene ambiguous. In germline, CDR1 is SNHLY, CDR2 FYNNEI. Between the trimmed V and J ends, which lost 3 bases and 5 bases, there was a span of 13 bases. The length of the CDR3 is 15 residues. The CDR3 loop reads CASSEVGQLTGELFF. DNA for the CDR3: TGTGCCAGCAGTGAGGTTGGGCAGCTTACCGGGGAGCTGTTTTTT.

The gene calls are TRBV5-4 and TRBJ1-3; D is possibly TRBD1 (5 bases). The CDR3 consists of 16 residues. Trimming pared 4 bases from V and 0 bases from J, leaving 14 bases between. Germline V lookup: CDR1 SGHNT, CDR2 YYREEE (reference sequence). The CDR3 nucleotides are TGTGCCAGCAGCCCTGCCGGGGGGAGCTCTGGAAACACCATATATTTT. This codes for CASSPAGGSSGNTIYF.

The chain is built from TRBV28 and TRBJ1-1; D is uncertain. Looked up from germline, CDR1 is MDHEN and CDR2 is SYDVKM. This CDR3 has 14 amino acids. V gave up 3 bases and J gave up 1 base, with 9 bases separating them. The CDR3 bases are TGTGCCAGCAGTTTCCGTGGGCCGAACACTGAAGCTTTCTTT. Translation: CASSFRGPNTEAFF. Filled out from reference TRBV28 and TRBJ1-1, the complete variable domain reads DVKVTQSSRYLVKRTGEKVFLECVQDMDHENMFWYRQDPGLGLRLIYFSYDVKMKEKGDIPEGYSVSREKKERFSLILESASTNQTSMYLCASSFRGPNTEAFFGQGTRLTVV.

This rearrangement joins TRBV2 to TRBJ1-2, with D perhaps matching TRBD1 (5 bases). Germline values: CDR1 SNHLY, CDR2 FYNNEI. There are 16 residues in the CDR3. Trimming removed 1 base at V and 4 bases at J, with 16 bases between. CDR3 protein: CASSEVGGSFGYGYTF. CDR3 bases: TGTGCCAGCAGTGAAGTCGGGGGGAGTTTCGGCTATGGCTACACCTTC.

J is TRBJ1-1 and V is TRBV30, with D possibly matching TRBD1 (5 bases). The CDR3 length is 16 residues. CDR1 is GTSNPN and CDR2 is SVGIG in the germline V gene (reference sequence). The ends were cut back, 4 bases at V and 0 bases at J, with 18 bases in the middle. CDR3 sequence (DNA): TGTGCCTGGACCAACCCAATGGCAGGGTTGAACACTGAAGCTTTCTTT. Protein sequence: CAWTNPMAGLNTEAFF.

In DNA form, the CDR3 reads TGTGCCAGTAGTATTGAGTGGCCATCCGCAGGAGAGACCCAGTACTTC. Protein: CASSIEWPSAGETQYF. V usage is TRBV19 and J usage is TRBJ2-5; no clear D gene. CDR1 LNHDA and CDR2 SQIVND come from the germline V gene (reference sequence). The germline V and J ends were trimmed by 3 bases and 4 bases, with 18 bases remaining between them. The length of the CDR3 is 16 residues.

This clone is a singleton in its sample. The chain employs TRBV18 and TRBJ2-7, with D possibly matching TRBD2 (5 bases). V dropped 3 bases and J dropped 6 bases, with 24 bases sitting between them. The CDR3 loop spans 17 amino acids. CDR1 and CDR2 (germline): KGHSH, LQKENI. The CDR3 DNA reads TGTGCCAGCTCACCGGGTTTGGCGGGCGGACCCATCGGCGAGCAGTACTTC. Its translation is CASSPGLAGGPIGEQYF.

The chain joins TRBV19 to TRBJ1-3, with D possibly matching TRBD1 (6 bases). Germline CDR1 LNHDA, CDR2 SQIVND (reference sequence). Trimming shortened V by 3 bases and J by 2 bases, and 8 bases separated the two germline ends. This CDR3 has 14 residues. The CDR3 sequence: CASSIGQPGNTIYF. Here the CDR3 DNA reads TGTGCCAGTAGTATTGGACAGCCTGGAAACACCATATATTTT.

The chain employs TRBV28 and TRBJ1-6, with 7 bases lining up with TRBD1. Per germline, CDR1 MDHEN and CDR2 SYDVKM. The CDR3 totals 16 residues. The V gene end was trimmed by 7 bases and the J gene end by 5 bases; junction bases not matched to a gene: 11. CDR3 bases: TGTGCCAGCACCCTACGGGCTGGGACAGATAATTCACCCCTCCACTTT. The encoded protein is CASTLRAGTDNSPLHF. Filled out from reference TRBV28 and TRBJ1-6, the complete variable domain reads DVKVTQSSRYLVKRTGEKVFLECVQDMDHENMFWYRQDPGLGLRLIYFSYDVKMKEKGDIPEGYSVSREKKERFSLILESASTNQTSMYLCASTLRAGTDNSPLHFGNGTRLTVT.

This chain uses TRBV19 with TRBJ2-7, with D perhaps TRBD2 (5 bases). V was pared by 8 bases and J by 4 bases, with 15 bases between. Germline CDR1 and CDR2: LNHDA and SQIVND (reference sequence). The CDR3 runs 13 residues. CDR3 bases: TGTGCCAGTGGGAGCGGAGGCCAATACGAGCAGTACTTC. It encodes CASGSGGQYEQYF.

The rearrangement uses TRBV4-3 and TRBJ1-1; D is perhaps TRBD1 (5 bases). The V end lost 0 bases, the J end lost 4 bases, and 9 bases lay between the germline ends. The CDR3 covers 14 residues. Germline assignment: CDR1 LGHNA and CDR2 YSLEER. The CDR3 spells CASSQDRTSTEAFF. Written as DNA, the CDR3 is TGCGCCAGCAGCCAAGACAGGACAAGCACTGAAGCTTTCTTT.

The chain joins TRBV16 to TRBJ2-3, with D perhaps matching TRBD2 (5 bases). V was shortened by 3 bases and J by 3 bases, with 10 bases between the two germline ends. The CDR3 runs 14 residues. CDR1 and CDR2 (germline): KGHSY, FQNENV. The CDR3 protein is CASSQRVETDTQYF. Written as DNA, the CDR3 is TGTGCCAGCAGCCAGAGGGTAGAAACAGATACGCAGTATTTT.

The J gene is TRBJ1-2, the V gene TRBV3-1 (or the pseudogene TRBV3-2); 10 bases are shared with TRBD1. The CDR3 is made up of 18 amino acids. From germline, CDR1 is LGHDT and CDR2 YNNKEL (reference sequence). V lost 4 bases to trimming and J lost 6 bases; unmatched junction nucleotides: 17. The CDR3 here is CASSLGTGDGTYSDGYTF. The CDR3 DNA is TGTGCCAGCAGCCTCGGGACAGGGGACGGGACCTACTCGGATGGCTACACCTTC.

This sequence joins TRBV4-1 and TRBJ2-1; TRBD1 matches 7 bases. Germline CDR1 reads MGHRA; CDR2 reads YSYEKL. V was pared by 5 bases and J by 6 bases, with 7 bases of the junction left unmatched. CDR3 length equals 14 residues. CDR3 residues: CASSLSNRGNEQFF. The CDR3 bases are TGCGCCAGCAGCTTATCCAACAGGGGCAATGAGCAGTTCTTC.

The rearrangement links TRBV19 to TRBJ1-5; D not resolved. The V gene lost 11 bases and the J gene lost 7 bases, with 6 bases spanning the gap. The CDR3 spans 9 residues. Germline V gene lookup returns CDR1 LNHDA and CDR2 SQIVND (reference sequence). The CDR3 region has the DNA TGTGCCGCGGGGCAGCCCCAGCATTTT. This encodes CAAGQPQHF.

The chain recombines TRBV5-1 with TRBJ2-7; the match to TRBD2 covers 7 bases. The germline gives CDR1 SGHRS, CDR2 YFSETQ. CDR3 length: 13 residues. The junction had 5 bases not matched to a gene; V was cut back by 1 base and J by 7 bases. The CDR3 sequence is CASSLTSDLEQYF. CDR3 sequence (DNA): TGCGCCAGCAGCTTGACTAGCGACCTGGAGCAGTACTTC. The whole variable domain, filled in from reference TRBV5-1 and TRBJ2-7, reads KAGVTQTPRYLIKTRGQQVTLSCSPISGHRSVSWYQQTPGQGLQFLFEYFSETQRNKGNFPGRFSGRQFSNSRSEMNVSTLELGDSALYLCASSLTSDLEQYFGPGTRLTVT.

The gene calls are TRBV18 and TRBJ1-5, with D perhaps matching TRBD1 (5 bases). This CDR3 spans 14 amino acids. Germline V lookup: CDR1 KGHSH, CDR2 LQKENI. Trimming left V 2 bases short and J 3 bases short, with 8 bases between. In DNA, the CDR3 is TGTGCCAGCTCACCAGGGACTGTCAATCAGCCCCAGCATTTT. Translating it yields CASSPGTVNQPQHF.

The chain is built from TRBV7-9 and TRBJ1-2, with TRBD1 matching 7 bases. V lost 10 bases to trimming and J lost 4 bases; unmatched junction nucleotides: 9. Germline CDR1 is SEHNR and CDR2 is FQNEAQ (reference sequence). The CDR3 has 13 residues. CDR3 in amino acids: CAISPGQFYGYTF. The CDR3 bases are TGTGCCATCTCTCCGGGACAGTTCTATGGCTACACCTTC.

This clone is a singleton in its sample. The CDR3 is CASSYVTGDKGGYTF. Here the CDR3 DNA reads TGTGCCAGCAGTTACGTTACAGGGGACAAGGGAGGCTACACCTTC. The J gene is TRBJ1-2, the V gene TRBV6-5; 7 bases agree with TRBD1. The CDR3 sequence is 15 residues long. The germline CDR1 and CDR2 sequences are MNHEY and SVGAGI. The trim removed 2 bases at V and 8 bases at J, leaving 11 bases unmatched.